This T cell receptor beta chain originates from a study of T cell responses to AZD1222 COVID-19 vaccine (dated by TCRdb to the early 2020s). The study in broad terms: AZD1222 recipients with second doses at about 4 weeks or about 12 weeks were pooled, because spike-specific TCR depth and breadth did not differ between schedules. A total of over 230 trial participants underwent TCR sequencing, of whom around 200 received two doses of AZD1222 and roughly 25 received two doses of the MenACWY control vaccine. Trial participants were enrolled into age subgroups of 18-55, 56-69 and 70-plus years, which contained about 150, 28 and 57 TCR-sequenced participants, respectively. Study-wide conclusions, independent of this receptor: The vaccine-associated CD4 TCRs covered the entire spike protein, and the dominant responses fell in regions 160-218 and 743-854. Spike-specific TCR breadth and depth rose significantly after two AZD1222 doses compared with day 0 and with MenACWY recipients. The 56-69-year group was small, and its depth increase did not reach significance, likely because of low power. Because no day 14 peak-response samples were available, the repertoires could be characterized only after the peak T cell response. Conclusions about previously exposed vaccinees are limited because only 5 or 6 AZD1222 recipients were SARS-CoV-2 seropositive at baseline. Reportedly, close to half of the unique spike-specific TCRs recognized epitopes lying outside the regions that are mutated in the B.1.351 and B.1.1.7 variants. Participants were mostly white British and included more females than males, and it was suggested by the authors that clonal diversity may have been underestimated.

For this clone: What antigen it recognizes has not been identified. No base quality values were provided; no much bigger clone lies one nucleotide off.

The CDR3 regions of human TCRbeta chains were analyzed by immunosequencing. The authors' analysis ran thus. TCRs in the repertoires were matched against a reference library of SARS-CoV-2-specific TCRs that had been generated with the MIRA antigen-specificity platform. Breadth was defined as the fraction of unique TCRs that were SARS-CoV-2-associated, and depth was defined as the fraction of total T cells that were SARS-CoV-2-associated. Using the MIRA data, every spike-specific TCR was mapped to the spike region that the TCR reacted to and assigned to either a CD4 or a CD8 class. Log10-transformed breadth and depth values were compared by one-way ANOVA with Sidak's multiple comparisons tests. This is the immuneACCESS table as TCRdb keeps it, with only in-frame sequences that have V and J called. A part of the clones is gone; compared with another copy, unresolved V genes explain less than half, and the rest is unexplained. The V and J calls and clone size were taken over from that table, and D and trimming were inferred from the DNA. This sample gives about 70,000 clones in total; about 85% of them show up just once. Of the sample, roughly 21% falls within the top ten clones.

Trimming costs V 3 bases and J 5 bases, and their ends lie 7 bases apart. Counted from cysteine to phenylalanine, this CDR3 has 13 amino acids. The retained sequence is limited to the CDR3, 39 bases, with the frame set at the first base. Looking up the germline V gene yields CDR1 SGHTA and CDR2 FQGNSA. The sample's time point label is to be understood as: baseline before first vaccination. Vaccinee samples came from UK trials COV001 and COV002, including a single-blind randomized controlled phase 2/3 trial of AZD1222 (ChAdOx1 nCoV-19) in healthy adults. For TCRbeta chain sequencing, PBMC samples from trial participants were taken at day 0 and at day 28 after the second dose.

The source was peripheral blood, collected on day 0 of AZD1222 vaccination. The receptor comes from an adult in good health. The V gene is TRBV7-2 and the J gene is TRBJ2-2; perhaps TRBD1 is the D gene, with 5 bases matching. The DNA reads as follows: TGTGCCAGCAGCTTTCAGGGTACCGGGGAGCTGTTTTTT. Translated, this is CASSFQGTGELFF.